The 6 T cell receptor beta chains in this list originate from one sample, sequenced in a study of identical twins. Each CDR3 protein gets one entry after TCRdb re-called the 5' RACE reads with MiXCR. The sample lists about 890,000 distinct CDR3 sequences, about 12% occurring once. These data were also reused for a study on yellow fever vaccine responses in identical twins.

Sequenced: PBMCs. Receptor source: a woman between 18 and 30 years old in good health.

The chain couples TRBV10-3 to TRBJ2-2; 7 bases align to TRBD1. Germline CDR1 and CDR2: ENHRY and SYGVKD. Trimming cost V 5 bases and J 0 bases; bases outside gene matches: 6. The CDR3 runs 16 residues. CDR3 DNA: TGTGCCATCAGTAGCCGGGACAGCGCGAACACCGGGGAGCTGTTTTTT. Protein product: CAISSRDSANTGELFF.

The chain carries TRBV5-1 and TRBJ2-2; D may match TRBD1 or TRBD2 (5 bases each). From germline, CDR1 is SGHRS and CDR2 YFSETQ. The CDR3 has 13 residues. The V and J ends lost 0 bases and 14 bases respectively, with 14 bases between them. The DNA for the CDR3 is TGCGCCAGCAGCTTGGCGAGCCGGGGACGTCTGTTTTTT. Amino acid sequence: CASSLASRGRLFF.

The sample holds many counts of this clonotype. The chain couples TRBV5-1 to TRBJ1-4; D uncertain. CDR1 is SGHRS, CDR2 YFSETQ, per germline. Trimming pared 4 bases from V and 7 bases from J, leaving 20 bases between. This CDR3 has 16 amino acids. The CDR3 DNA sequence: TGCGCCAGCAGCATGTACGACGCGAACCTCTCTGAAAAACTGTTTTTT. Protein sequence: CASSMYDANLSEKLFF.

This clonotype was recorded a few times. This chain uses TRBV28 with TRBJ1-2, with TRBD1 matching over 7 bases. Looked up from germline, CDR1 is MDHEN and CDR2 is SYDVKM. This CDR3 comprises 16 residues. Germline trimming cut 5 bases from V and 8 bases from J; bases unmatched to any gene: 17. DNA for the CDR3: TGTGCCAGCAGTAAGAACCCCGGGACAGACGTCTTAGGCTACACCTTC. Protein sequence: CASSKNPGTDVLGYTF.

This clonotype showed up just a few times. J is TRBJ2-5 and V is TRBV12-3 or TRBV12-4; maybe TRBD1 (5 bases). The CDR3 has 15 residues. Trimming took 6 bases from V and 0 from J, leaving 14 bases between them. CDR3 region: CASSPGQEYQETQYF. CDR3 coding DNA: TGTGCCAGCAGCCCCGGACAAGAGTACCAAGAGACCCAGTACTTC.

The chain employs TRBV28 and TRBJ1-5; 7 positions agree with TRBD1. The germline CDR1 and CDR2 sequences are MDHEN and SYDVKM. With 9 bases clipped from V and 3 bases from J, the junction kept 8 bases outside the gene matches. The CDR3 covers 14 residues. CDR3 residues: CASDPTGINQPQHF. The CDR3 DNA is TGTGCCAGTGACCCGACAGGGATCAATCAGCCCCAGCATTTT.